Each of the 17 T cell receptor beta chains below was sequenced from the same sample in a study of T cells in Graves' hyperthyroidism and ophthalmopathy. It was RNA transcripts that yielded the amplified TCR beta CDR3 regions. The TCR CDR3 was amplified in a first-round RT-PCR using the HTBI primer set. Via MiXCR, TCRdb re-called the multiplex PCR reads, giving one row per CDR3 protein. The repertoire consists of 45,000 to 75,000 distinct CDR3 sequences, with about 50% occurring once and the leading ten covering around 12%. Material for sequencing was blood. The receptors come from a woman aged 25 to 39 with Graves' ophthalmopathy.

This clonotype has at least ten counts. The chain couples TRBV6-1 to TRBJ2-5, with 8 bases that match TRBD1. Germline CDR1 reads MNHNS; CDR2 reads SASEGT. CDR3 length: 13 amino acids. Trimming cost V 7 bases and J 5 bases; bases outside gene matches: 6. CDR3 sequence reads: CASTPGGWETQYF. The CDR3 DNA reads TGTGCCAGCACCCCAGGGGGCTGGGAGACCCAGTACTTC.

There are many counts of this clonotype. The rearrangement links TRBV27 to TRBJ2-7, with TRBD1 matching 7 bases. The CDR3 sequence is 14 residues long. The V segment lost 7 bases and the J segment 1 base; nucleotides outside the gene matches: 7. Germline loops: CDR1 MNHEY, CDR2 SMNVEV (reference sequence). The CDR3 DNA follows: TGTGCCAGCAAGCCTGGACAGGTTTCCTACGAGCAGTACTTC. It translates to CASKPGQVSYEQYF.

This clonotype has at least ten counts. This chain uses TRBV19 with TRBJ2-2; the match to TRBD1 covers 10 bases. Germline V gene sequence: CDR1 LNHDA, CDR2 SQIVND (reference sequence). Germline trimming cut 8 bases from V and 1 base from J; bases unmatched to any gene: 1. The length of the CDR3 is 14 residues. The CDR3 sequence: CASGDRGNTGELFF. The CDR3 region has the DNA TGTGCCAGTGGGGACAGGGGGAACACCGGGGAGCTGTTTTTT. Full variable domain (outside the CDR3, taken from reference TRBV19 and TRBJ2-2): DGGITQSPKYLFRKEGQNVTLSCEQNLNHDAMYWYRQDPGQGLRLIYYSQIVNDFQKGDIAEGYSVSREKKESFPLTVTSAQKNPTAFYLCASGDRGNTGELFFGEGSRLTVL.

The DNA of the CDR3 is TGTGCCAGCAGGGGCTCCTTGGCGGGACCCAACACTGAAGCTTTCTTT. It encodes CASRGSLAGPNTEAFF. J is TRBJ1-1 and V is TRBV2, with a weak D call TRBD1 (5 bases). Deletions cut 6 bases from V and 2 bases from J, with 19 bases between. The germline V gene encodes CDR1 SNHLY and CDR2 FYNNEI. The CDR3 length is 16 residues.

This clonotype is classed as medium-sized. The V and J genes are TRBV25-1 and TRBJ1-1; unclear D gene. The V end lost 1 base, the J end lost 8 bases, and 17 bases lay between the germline ends. Germline CDR1 and CDR2: MGHDK and SYGVNS. This CDR3 spans 15 amino acids. The CDR3 sequence is CASSESNSPSLEAFF. DNA of the CDR3: TGTGCCAGCAGTGAATCAAACAGCCCTTCCCTCGAAGCTTTCTTT.

A remark on this clonotype: This could be a read error, since a much larger clone is one nucleotide away. The CDR3 sequence is CASSYLRTGEIDFEAFF. The CDR3, as DNA: TGTGCCAGCAGTTACCTTAGGACAGGGGAGATAGACTTTGAAGCTTTCTTT. This chain joins TRBV6-6 and TRBJ1-1; 9 bases map to TRBD1. Germline V gene lookup returns CDR1 MNHNY and CDR2 SVGAGI (reference sequence). V trimming: 2 bases; J trimming: 7 bases; junction bases outside the gene matches: 14. The CDR3 loop spans 17 amino acids.

On this clonotype itself: Without the conserved terminal phenylalanine or tryptophan, this CDR3 likely stems from a read error. The chain links TRBV7-2 to TRBJ2-1, with 11 bases identical to TRBD2. Germline V gene lookup returns CDR1 SGHTA and CDR2 FQGNSA. J gave up 9 bases and V 5 bases, and 12 bases lay outside the gene matches. This CDR3 has 16 residues. The CDR3 DNA is TGTGCCAGCAGCCCCGATCGGCTAGCGGGAGGATTTGAGCAGTTCTTA. Translated: CASSPDRLAGGFEQFL.

This clonotype was seen a few times. V is TRBV30 and J is TRBJ1-5; 8 nucleotides line up with TRBD1. Germline CDR1 is GTSNPN and CDR2 is SVGIG (reference sequence). Losses at the gene ends were 2 bases for V and 1 base for J; bases not matched to a gene: 10. The CDR3 contains 17 residues. CDR3 residues: CAWSTGTGSVSNQPQHF. The CDR3 nucleotides read TGTGCCTGGAGTACCGGGACAGGAAGCGTCAGCAATCAGCCCCAGCATTTT.

At least ten counts were recorded for this clonotype. This chain uses TRBV4-1 with TRBJ2-7; D possibly uses TRBD1 or TRBD2 (5 bases each). Looked up from germline, CDR1 is MGHRA and CDR2 is YSYEKL. This CDR3 is 12 amino acids long. Trimming left V 1 base short and J 6 bases short, with 7 bases between. In nucleotides, the CDR3 is TGCGCCAGCAGCCAAGGGGGACGCGAGCAGTACTTC. Translating gives CASSQGGREQYF.

At least ten counts were recorded for this clonotype. The gene calls are TRBV20-1 and TRBJ1-2; D perhaps matches TRBD1 (6 bases). The germline V gene has CDR1 DFQATT and CDR2 SNEGSKA (reference sequence). V lost 0 bases and J 4 bases, leaving 9 bases between the germline ends. The CDR3 loop spans 13 amino acids. The CDR3 protein is CSARDTGSYGYTF. The CDR3 nucleotides read TGCAGTGCTAGAGACACAGGGAGCTATGGCTACACCTTC.

With respect to this clonotype: The junction and the germline gene differ at one end; a read error may be behind it. CDR3 DNA sequence: TGTGCCAGCAGTCAAGTAAGGACAGGGGGCTCTGGAGACACCATATATTTT. Amino acids: CASSQVRTGGSGDTIYF. V usage is TRBV19 and J usage is TRBJ1-3; 11 positions match TRBD1. The CDR3 has 17 amino acids. Looked up from germline, CDR1 is LNHDA and CDR2 is SQIVND (reference sequence).

This clonotype has a single count. The J gene is TRBJ1-1, the V gene TRBV14; TRBD1 might be the D (6 bases). Germline V CDR1 and CDR2: SGHDN, FVKESK. This CDR3 comprises 14 residues. V gave up 2 bases and J gave up 4 bases, with 11 bases separating them. The CDR3 protein is CASSQNRAGTEAFF. CDR3 coding DNA: TGTGCCAGCAGCCAAAACAGGGCGGGCACTGAAGCTTTCTTT.

This clonotype was recorded at least ten times. This chain connects TRBV6-5 to TRBJ1-3, with D uncertain. Between the trimmed V and J ends, which lost 10 bases and 0 bases, there was a span of 13 bases. CDR1 and CDR2 from the germline V gene are MNHEY and SVGAGI. The CDR3 covers 14 residues. Written as DNA, the CDR3 is TGTGCCACTCGGTTGGGCGGCTCTGGAAACACCATATATTTT. Its protein is CATRLGGSGNTIYF.

Remarks on this clonotype: A junction end diverges from the germline sequence, so it may reflect a read error. The CDR3 protein is CQIHGQVAYADPNTGELFF. Here the CDR3 DNA reads TGCCAGATCCACGGACAGGTGGCGTATGCAGATCCGAACACCGGGGAGCTGTTTTTT. The chain couples TRBV19 to TRBJ2-2, with TRBD1 matching over 7 bases. Looked up from germline, CDR1 is LNHDA and CDR2 is SQIVND (reference sequence). The CDR3 covers 19 residues.

This clonotype was recorded at least ten times. The V call is TRBV9, the J call TRBJ2-1, with D maybe TRBD1 (5 bases). The CDR3 length is 15 residues. Deletions cut 0 bases from V and 2 bases from J, with 9 bases between. Germline values: CDR1 SGDLS, CDR2 YYNGEE. The CDR3 here is CASSVEVGPYNEQFF. The CDR3 nucleotides read TGTGCCAGCAGCGTAGAAGTGGGGCCCTACAATGAGCAGTTCTTC.

The gene calls are TRBV19 and TRBJ1-2; D is ambiguous. V shed 5 bases and J shed 3 bases, with 10 bases lying between them. Germline V CDR1 and CDR2: LNHDA, SQIVND (reference sequence). CDR3 length: 13 amino acids. CDR3 amino acids: CASSAGRYYGYTF. The CDR3 bases are TGTGCCAGTAGTGCCGGACGGTACTATGGCTACACCTTC.

This chain uses TRBV2 with TRBJ2-7, with 8 bases fitting TRBD1. The CDR3 has 15 amino acids. Unmatched junction bases numbered 12, after V lost 6 bases and J lost 5 bases. The germline CDR1 and CDR2 sequences are SNHLY and FYNNEI. In DNA, the CDR3 is TGTGCCAGCAGCCTACAAGGACAGGGCTTTAACGAGCAGTACTTC. Protein: CASSLQGQGFNEQYF.